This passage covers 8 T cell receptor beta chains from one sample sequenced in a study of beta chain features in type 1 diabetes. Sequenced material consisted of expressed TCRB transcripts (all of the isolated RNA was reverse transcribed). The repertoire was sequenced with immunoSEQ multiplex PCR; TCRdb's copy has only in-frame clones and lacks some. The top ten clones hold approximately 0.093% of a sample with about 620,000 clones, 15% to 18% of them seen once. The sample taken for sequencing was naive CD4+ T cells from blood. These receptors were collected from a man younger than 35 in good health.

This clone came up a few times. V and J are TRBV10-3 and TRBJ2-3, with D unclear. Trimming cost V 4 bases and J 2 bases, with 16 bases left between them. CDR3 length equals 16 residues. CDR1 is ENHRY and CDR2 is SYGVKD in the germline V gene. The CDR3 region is CAISGIEAIYTDTQYF. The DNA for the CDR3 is TGTGCCATCAGTGGGATAGAGGCGATCTACACAGATACGCAGTATTTT.

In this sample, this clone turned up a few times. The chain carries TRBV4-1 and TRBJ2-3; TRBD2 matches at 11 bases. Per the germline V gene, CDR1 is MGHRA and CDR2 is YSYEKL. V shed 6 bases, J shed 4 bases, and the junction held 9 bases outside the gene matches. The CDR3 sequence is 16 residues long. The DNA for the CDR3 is TGCGCCAGCAGTCTTCGACTAGCGGGATCGGCAGATACGCAGTATTTT. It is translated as CASSLRLAGSADTQYF.

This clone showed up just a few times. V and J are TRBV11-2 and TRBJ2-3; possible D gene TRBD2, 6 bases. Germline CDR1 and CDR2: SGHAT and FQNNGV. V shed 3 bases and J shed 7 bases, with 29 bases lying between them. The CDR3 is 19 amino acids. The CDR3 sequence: CASSFPTTLSAGIAYTQYF. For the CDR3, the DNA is TGTGCCAGCAGCTTCCCCACCACCCTCTCCGCGGGAATTGCATATACGCAGTATTTT. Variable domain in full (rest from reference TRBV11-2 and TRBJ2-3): EAGVAQSPRYKIIEKRQSVAFWCNPISGHATLYWYQQILGQGPKLLIQFQNNGVVDDSQLPKDRFSAERLKGVDSTLKIQPAKLEDSAVYLCASSFPTTLSAGIAYTQYFGPGTRLTVL.

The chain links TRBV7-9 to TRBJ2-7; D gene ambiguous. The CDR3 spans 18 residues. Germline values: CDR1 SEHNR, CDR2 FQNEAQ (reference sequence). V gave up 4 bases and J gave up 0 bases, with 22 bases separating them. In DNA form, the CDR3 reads TGTGCCAGCAGCTCCCACCCCTTGTTGGGCAGGATCTCCTACGAGCAGTACTTC. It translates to CASSSHPLLGRISYEQYF.

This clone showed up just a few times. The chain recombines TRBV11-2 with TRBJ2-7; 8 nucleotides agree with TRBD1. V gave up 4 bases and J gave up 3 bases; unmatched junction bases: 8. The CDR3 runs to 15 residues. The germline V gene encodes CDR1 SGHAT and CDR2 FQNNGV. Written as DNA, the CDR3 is TGTGCCAGCAGCTCAATCCGGACAGGGAGCTACGAGCAGTACTTC. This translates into CASSSIRTGSYEQYF.

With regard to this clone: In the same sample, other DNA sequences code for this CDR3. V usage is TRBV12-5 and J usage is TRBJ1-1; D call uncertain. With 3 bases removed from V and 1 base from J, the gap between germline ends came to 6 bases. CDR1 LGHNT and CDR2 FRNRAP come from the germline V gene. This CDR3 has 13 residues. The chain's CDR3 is CASGLGQNTEAFF. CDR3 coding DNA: TGTGCTAGTGGTTTAGGCCAGAACACTGAAGCTTTCTTT.

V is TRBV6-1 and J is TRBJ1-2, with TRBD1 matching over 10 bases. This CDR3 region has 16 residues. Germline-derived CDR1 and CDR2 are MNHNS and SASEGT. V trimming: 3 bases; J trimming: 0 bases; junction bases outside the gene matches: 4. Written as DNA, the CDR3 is TGTGCCAGCAGTGATCCGGGGACAGGGGCTAACTATGGCTACACCTTC. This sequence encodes CASSDPGTGANYGYTF.

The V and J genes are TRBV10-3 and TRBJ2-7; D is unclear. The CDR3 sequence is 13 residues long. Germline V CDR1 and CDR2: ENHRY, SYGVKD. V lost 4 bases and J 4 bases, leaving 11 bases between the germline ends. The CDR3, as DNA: TGTGCCATCAGTGTAATTTTGGGTTACGAGCAGTACTTC. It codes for CAISVILGYEQYF.